The rows below give T cell receptor beta chains drawn from one sample of a study of blood T cell repertoires in COVID-19. Measured with immunoSEQ multiplex PCR; TCRdb has only the in-frame clones, and not every one. Counted here are some 110,000 clones, roughly 80% occurring once; the ten biggest clones make up 11% to 15%. The sequenced sample was peripheral blood. The receptor source for this set is a woman in her fifties or sixties with acute or convalescent COVID-19. CDR3s include the opening cysteine and the closing phenylalanine or tryptophan. Fields, in order: clone size, J gene, V gene, D gene, CDR3 protein, CDR3 DNA. The D gene is left open where the match is weak. A clone size is listed for some rows: how often the clone was seen (once, few, many), or a class if it is expanded.

NA	TRBJ1-1	TRBV5-4	TRBD1	CASSRGTGGVNTEAFF	TGTGCCAGCAGCCGCGGGACAGGGGGCGTTAACACTGAAGCTTTCTTT
NA	TRBJ2-7	TRBV5-1	NA	CASSLAPGAYEQYF	TGCGCCAGCAGCTTGGCCCCGGGGGCCTACGAGCAGTACTTC
NA	TRBJ2-7	TRBV29-1	TRBD1	CSVVIFSDRGSYEQYF	TGCAGCGTTGTGATCTTCTCGGACAGGGGAAGCTACGAGCAGTACTTC
NA	TRBJ2-1	TRBV19	NA	CASSISAGSSYNEQFF	TGTGCCAGTAGTATTTCGGCGGGGAGCTCCTACAATGAGCAGTTCTTC
NA	TRBJ1-5	TRBV28	TRBD1	CASSTPGQGYQPQHF	TGTGCCAGCAGTACACCCGGACAGGGGTATCAGCCCCAGCATTTT
NA	TRBJ2-5	TRBV12-5	TRBD1	CASGLVQGDGPGETQYF	TGTGCTAGTGGTTTGGTTCAGGGGGACGGACCAGGGGAGACCCAGTACTTC
NA	TRBJ2-7	TRBV27	TRBD1	CASSIPGQGYEQYF	TGTGCCAGCAGTATTCCGGGACAGGGGTACGAGCAGTACTTC
few	TRBJ1-1	TRBV5-1	NA	CASSAREGGNTEAFF	TGCGCCAGCAGCGCCCGGGAGGGGGGTAACACTGAAGCTTTCTTT
NA	TRBJ1-3	TRBV6-5	TRBD1	CASSYRGTGGDDTIYF	TGTGCCAGCAGTTACCGCGGGACAGGGGGCGATGACACCATATATTTT
NA	TRBJ2-3	TRBV2	TRBD1	CASSGGGTGPTDTQYF	TGTGCCAGCAGTGGAGGAGGGACAGGGCCAACAGATACGCAGTATTTT
once	TRBJ1-1	TRBV5-1	TRBD1	CASSSQTGGSAEAFF	TGCGCCAGCAGCTCCCAGACAGGGGGGTCAGCTGAAGCTTTCTTT
NA	TRBJ2-4	TRBV27	NA	CASSLSRIAVAKNIQYF	TGTGCCAGCAGTTTATCCCGCATAGCGGTAGCCAAAAACATTCAGTACTTC
NA	TRBJ1-6	TRBV5-1	NA	CASSPGSSYNSPLHF	TGCGCCAGCAGCCCGGGGAGCTCCTATAATTCACCCCTCCACTTT
NA	TRBJ2-5	TRBV18	TRBD2	CASSPQSGEETQYF	TGTGCCAGCTCACCACAGAGCGGGGAAGAGACCCAGTACTTC
NA	TRBJ2-2	TRBV7-9	TRBD1	CASSRTGSYTGELFF	TGTGCCAGCAGCCGGACAGGGAGTTACACCGGGGAGCTGTTTTTT
NA	TRBJ2-1	TRBV6-5	NA	CASSYPSGVGHNEQFF	TGTGCCAGCAGTTACCCGTCCGGGGTCGGCCACAATGAGCAGTTCTTC
NA	TRBJ2-7	TRBV19	TRBD1	CASSGDRELLYEQYF	TGTGCCAGTAGTGGGGACAGGGAACTACTCTACGAGCAGTACTTC
NA	TRBJ1-5	TRBV18	TRBD1	CASGGGQDNQPQHF	TGTGCCAGCGGGGGCGGACAGGACAATCAGCCCCAGCATTTT
NA	TRBJ2-7	TRBV19	NA	CASSIRVGDCSLIIRYEQYF	TGTGCCAGTAGTATTAGGGTGGGGGACTGCTCCCTCATCATCCGCTACGAGCAGTACTTC
NA	TRBJ1-5	TRBV30	TRBD1	CAWADRANQPQHF	TGTGCCTGGGCGGACAGGGCGAACCAGCCCCAGCATTTT
NA	TRBJ2-7	TRBV28	TRBD2	CASSFPTSGTGEQYF	TGTGCCAGCAGTTTTCCAACTAGCGGGACGGGGGAGCAGTACTTC
NA	TRBJ2-2	TRBV7-9	NA	CASSAAGYTGELFF	TGTGCCAGCAGCGCTGCCGGTTACACCGGGGAGCTGTTTTTT
NA	TRBJ1-6	TRBV18	TRBD1	CASSQRTGAVGGSSPLHF	TGTGCCAGCTCACAAAGGACAGGGGCCGTCGGGGGGAGCTCACCCCTCCACTTT
NA	TRBJ2-5	TRBV7-9	NA	CASSLPGGGETQYF	TGTGCCAGCAGCTTACCAGGGGGAGGCGAGACCCAGTACTTC
NA	TRBJ2-5	TRBV2	NA	CASSALLPETQYF	TGTGCCAGCAGTGCCCTTCTCCCAGAGACCCAGTACTTC
NA	TRBJ2-7	TRBV5-6	NA	CASSLVRESSQASPYF	TGTGCCAGCAGCTTGGTAAGGGAGTCTAGCCAAGCCTCCCCGTACTTC
once	TRBJ1-2	TRBV28	NA	CAITARQRLSGYTF	TGTGCCATCACGGCGCGACAGCGCCTATCGGGCTACACCTTC
few	TRBJ1-1	TRBV2	NA	CASGDNLNTEAFF	TGTGCCAGCGGGGACAACTTGAACACTGAAGCTTTCTTT
NA	TRBJ1-6	TRBV27	NA	CASSLSSSGGDSPLHF	TGTGCCAGCAGTTTATCGAGTAGCGGGGGGGATTCACCCCTCCACTTT
NA	TRBJ2-7	TRBV19	NA	CASSIPGRTFGEQYF	TGTGCCAGTAGTATCCCGGGGAGAACCTTTGGGGAGCAGTACTTC
NA	TRBJ2-7	TRBV30	TRBD2	CAWSSPGLVYYEQYF	TGTGCCTGGAGTTCTCCGGGACTAGTTTACTACGAGCAGTACTTC
NA	TRBJ1-1	TRBV29-1	NA	CSVKQGGTEAFF	TGCAGCGTCAAACAGGGAGGGACTGAAGCTTTCTTT
once	TRBJ1-5	TRBV9	NA	CASSEAGSNQPQHF	TGTGCCAGCAGCGAGGCGGGCAGCAATCAGCCCCAGCATTTT
NA	TRBJ1-5	TRBV5-6	TRBD1	CASSLFRTGGDQPQHF	TGTGCCAGCAGCTTGTTCAGGACAGGGGGCGATCAGCCCCAGCATTTT
NA	TRBJ1-2	TRBV6-5	NA	CASSSYPQGGGYTF	TGTGCCAGCAGTTCCTACCCCCAGGGAGGAGGCTACACCTTC
NA	TRBJ2-5	TRBV27	TRBD2	CASSARLAGFGETQYF	TGTGCCAGCAGTGCCCGGCTAGCGGGATTCGGGGAGACCCAGTACTTC
NA	TRBJ2-2	TRBV7-9	TRBD2	CASSNRLAGTGELFF	TGTGCCAGCAGCAATAGACTAGCGGGCACCGGGGAGCTGTTTTTT
NA	TRBJ2-2	TRBV5-1	NA	CASTRSHDTGELFF	TGCGCCAGCACTAGATCCCACGACACCGGGGAGCTGTTTTTT
NA	TRBJ1-5	TRBV20-1	NA	CSAGGAQPQHF	TGCAGTGCCGGGGGTGCTCAGCCCCAGCATTTT
NA	TRBJ1-3	TRBV6-1	NA	CASSESGLASGNTIYF	TGTGCCAGCAGTGAATCAGGACTGGCCTCTGGAAACACCATATATTTT